The clone carrying this T cell receptor beta chain was recorded a few times. Germline CDR1 and CDR2: DFQATT and SNEGSKA (reference sequence). The ends were cut back, 5 bases at V and 1 base at J, with 6 bases in the middle. CDR3 length: 13 residues. These data come from a study of patients and donors after allogeneic stem cell transplantation. TCRdb re-derived calls from the RT-PCR reads in MiXCR, one entry per CDR3 protein. The table has 80,000 to 90,000 distinct CDR3 sequences, around 48% seen once. The TCR comes from a human donor who was either an allogeneic HSCT recipient or a stem cell or donor lymphocyte infusion donor (not recorded which). It is not recorded whose cells these are; they may come from a transplant donor. The sequencing sample was made of blood, either unsorted or a sorted T cell fraction (not recorded which). The chain combines TRBV20-1 with TRBJ1-6; D unclear. CDR3 in amino acids: CSAGVSYNSPLHF. The CDR3 DNA is TGCAGTGCTGGGGTGTCCTATAATTCACCCCTCCACTTT.